Listed below are T cell receptor beta chains from one sample, sequenced in a study of cytomegalovirus exposure and HLA in healthy donors. Method: immunoSEQ multiplex PCR; TCRdb's copy keeps in-frame clones and lacks some. The table records 150,000 to 180,000 clones, roughly 77% of them present only once. Sample: PBMCs. Receptors originate from a man aged 25-40 years in good health and CMV-seropositive. Both conserved end residues are part of each CDR3. Each record gives: V gene, D gene, J gene, CDR3 protein. The D gene is left open where the match is weak.

>TRBV27|-|TRBJ1-5
CASNLGGVGDQPQHF
>TRBV27|TRBD2|TRBJ2-3
CASHLAGEGRYTQYF
>TRBV5-1|-|TRBJ2-7
CASSVTAGASSYEQYF
>TRBV2|TRBD1|TRBJ2-7
CASRPLGTGGGEQYF
>TRBV7-2|TRBD1|TRBJ2-2
CASRRDRVPDGELFF
>TRBV19|TRBD2|TRBJ2-4
CASSPSSGRYIQYF
>TRBV14|-|TRBJ2-6
CASSQEPRGYGNVLTF
>TRBV6-6|-|TRBJ1-5
CASSTTTGYSNQPQHF
>TRBV27|-|TRBJ2-1
CASRDFTYNEQFF
>TRBV15|-|TRBJ1-1
CATSRLTGTEAFF
>TRBV6-6|TRBD1|TRBJ1-2
CASIKDRAGGYTF
>TRBV27|-|TRBJ1-2
CASSLFGVDTTNYGYTF
>TRBV5-1|TRBD1|TRBJ2-3
CASSLRGQGPTDTQYF
>TRBV6-4|-|TRBJ2-1
CASSDRDNNEQFF
>TRBV19|-|TRBJ1-6
CASSPQAGSYNSPLHF
>TRBV5-6|-|TRBJ1-2
CASSGGDGYTF
>TRBV6-1|TRBD1|TRBJ1-6
CASLRTGGDSPLHF
>TRBV19|-|TRBJ2-2
CASSIGQGNTGELFF
>TRBV2|TRBD1|TRBJ1-3
CASDRDRENTIYF
>TRBV19|-|TRBJ1-1
CASSARQPEAFF
>TRBV28|-|TRBJ2-7
CASSPTGTPSYEQYF
>TRBV2|-|TRBJ2-5
CASSESQGGTQYF
>TRBV27|TRBD1|TRBJ2-1
CASRGQVFTNEQFF
>TRBV28|-|TRBJ2-7
CASSFLGRGETEQYF
>TRBV2|-|TRBJ1-2
CASRGDGALGGYTF
>TRBV5-1|-|TRBJ1-2
CASSLGAGRGTNYGYTF
>TRBV28|TRBD2|TRBJ2-1
CASKNLGRAQSGEVF
>TRBV9|-|TRBJ2-1
CASSSFVSGGGEQFF
>TRBV5-1|-|TRBJ1-3
CASSLGPPGTGNTIYF
>TRBV4-1|TRBD1|TRBJ2-6
CASSQEARGQGGANVLTF
>TRBV4-1|-|TRBJ2-7
CASSQVTVTYEQYF
>TRBV4-2|-|TRBJ2-5
CASSPLQRTHYETQYF
>TRBV6-5|-|TRBJ1-2
CASSLVGASSYTF
>TRBV2|TRBD2|TRBJ2-1
CASSGEAGSYNEQFF
>TRBV7-6|TRBD1|TRBJ1-1
CASSLWSRGQGAEAFF
>TRBV5-4|TRBD2|TRBJ2-3
CASSGQGTSGGATDTQYF
>TRBV10-3|-|TRBJ1-5
CAISEMGGDQPQHF
>TRBV10-1|-|TRBJ2-3
CASTHGGESGTQYF
>TRBV5-6|-|TRBJ1-1
CASSFGRDTEAFF
>TRBV9|-|TRBJ2-7
CASSVLSSGYEQYF
>TRBV2|TRBD1|TRBJ2-5
CASSANPQQGATETQYF
>TRBV19|-|TRBJ1-2
CASSTIGGLKGGYTF
>TRBV5-4|-|-
CASSSKDYEQYF
>TRBV9|TRBD1|TRBJ1-1
CASSEGDRGGAFF
>TRBV10-3|TRBD2|TRBJ2-5
CATSTSGSTQETQYF
>TRBV5-4|-|TRBJ1-1
CASSFGGGDTEAFF
>TRBV1|-|TRBJ2-3
CTSSYPADSWQDTQYF
>TRBV9|TRBD2|TRBJ2-1
CASSGPQRDRYNEQFF
>TRBV6-6|-|TRBJ2-7
CASMSGGPYEQYF
>TRBV5-4|TRBD2|TRBJ2-2
CASSPPYSGGINTGELFF
>TRBV6-6|TRBD1|TRBJ1-1
CASSLTGANTEAFF
>TRBV7-9|-|TRBJ1-2
CASRRTAQNYGYTF
>TRBV11-2|TRBD2|TRBJ2-3
CASSSRGGVDTQYF
>TRBV30|TRBD1|TRBJ1-5
CAWSIFGQAGQPQHF
>TRBV6-1|-|TRBJ2-1
CASSAPLPPEQFF
>TRBV19|-|TRBJ2-6
CASSTGGANVLTF
>TRBV15|TRBD1|TRBJ2-7
CATSRGGTVSYEQYF
>TRBV30|TRBD2|TRBJ2-1
CAWSHFREFWDYRSSYNEQFF
>TRBV28|TRBD1|TRBJ1-5
CASRRTGEAQPQHF
>TRBV28|-|TRBJ2-3
CASSSGTDTQYF